The 9 T cell receptor beta chains presented below share a single source sample, sequenced in a study of T cell repertoires in cytomegalovirus infection. Their antigens remain unidentified. TCRdb re-analysed the reads in MiXCR, keeping a single row per CDR3 protein. The table lists roughly 280,000 distinct CDR3 sequences, less than 25% of them singletons. This material consisted of cultured PBMCs, taken from culture after CMV antigen stimulation. Receptors were obtained from a human donor in good health (CMV status not recorded). Some clones in this sample may be carry-over from other donors' samples.

Points on this clonotype: Germline and junction disagree at one end, which may indicate a read error. The chain couples TRBV5-1 to TRBJ1-1, with 10 bases that match TRBD1. The CDR3 is made up of 15 amino acids. Looked up from germline, CDR1 is SGHRS and CDR2 is YFSETQ. The CDR3 here is CASSGGQGKNTDAFF. CDR3 DNA sequence: TGCGCCAGCAGCGGGGGACAGGGGAAGAACACTGACGCTTTCTTT.

This clonotype was seen many times. The chain couples TRBV7-2 to TRBJ2-2; D possibly corresponds to TRBD2 (5 bases). Germline CDR1 SGHTA, CDR2 FQGNSA. This CDR3 is 13 amino acids long. V was shortened by 11 bases and J by 4 bases, with 14 bases between the two germline ends. Written as DNA, the CDR3 is TGTGCCGTCCCCCCTCGGGGCACCGGGGAGCTGTTTTTT. Translating gives CAVPPRGTGELFF.

In this sample, this clonotype turned up many times. The chain uses TRBV7-9 and TRBJ2-7, with 7 bases lining up with TRBD1. The germline CDR1 and CDR2 sequences are SEHNR and FQNEAQ (reference sequence). V was clipped by 6 bases and J by 2 bases; unmatched bases: 10. The CDR3 is 15 residues long. This CDR3 is CASSPMPGQTYEQYV. CDR3 coding DNA: TGTGCCAGCAGTCCAATGCCGGGACAGACCTACGAGCAGTACGTC.

This rearrangement joins TRBV10-3 to TRBJ1-2, with 9 bases aligning to TRBD1. Germline CDR1 reads ENHRY; CDR2 reads SYGVKD. CDR3 length: 15 amino acids. V lost 7 bases, J lost 5 bases, and 11 bases stayed unmatched. Here the CDR3 reads CAIKMGQGLVYGYTF. CDR3 DNA: TGTGCCATCAAGATGGGACAGGGACTTGTGTATGGCTACACCTTC.

This clonotype was detected many times. The CDR3, as DNA: TGTGCCAGCAGGCTGGGTTGGTCAAACAATGAGCAGTTCTTC. This encodes CASRLGWSNNEQFF. This sequence joins TRBV7-2 and TRBJ2-1; no reliable D call. Germline-derived CDR1 and CDR2 are SGHTA and FQGNSA. CDR3 length: 14 residues. V lost 6 bases to trimming and J lost 5 bases, with 14 bases between them.

The CDR3, as DNA: TGTGCCAGCAGCCACCCGGGAGAGGGCGCCTCCTACGAGCAGTACTTC. Its translation is CASSHPGEGASYEQYF. The rearrangement joins TRBV14 to TRBJ2-7, with TRBD2 as a possible D gene (6 bases). The CDR3 covers 16 residues. Per germline, CDR1 SGHDN and CDR2 FVKESK. V lost 3 bases to trimming and J lost 0 bases, with 15 bases between them. The full variable domain, with the rest looked up from reference TRBV14 and TRBJ2-7, is EAGVTQFPSHSVIEKGQTVTLRCDPISGHDNLYWYRRVMGKEIKFLLHFVKESKQDESGMPNNRFLAERTGGTYSTLKVQPAELEDSGVYFCASSHPGEGASYEQYFGPGTRLTVT.

Comment on this clonotype: Since the CDR3 does not end with the conserved phenylalanine or tryptophan, this likely comes from a read error. This chain connects TRBV11-2 to TRBJ1-2, with unresolved D. Trimming took 1 base from V and 7 from J, leaving 10 bases between them. Germline V gene sequence: CDR1 SGHAT, CDR2 FQNNGV. CDR3 size: 13 residues. CDR3 protein: CASSLAGYGGYTY. The DNA of the CDR3 is TGTGCCAGCAGCTTAGCCGGGTACGGTGGCTACACCTAC.

This clonotype was seen a few times. CDR3 loop: CASSVVGLPEQFF. The CDR3 bases are TGTGCCAGCAGCGTAGTTGGTTTGCCTGAGCAGTTCTTC. The chain uses TRBV9 and TRBJ2-1, with no clear D. The CDR3 spans 13 residues. CDR1 and CDR2 from the germline V gene are SGDLS and YYNGEE. V lost 0 bases and J 9 bases, leaving 10 bases between the germline ends.

This clonotype was seen more than once but under ten times. The V and J genes are TRBV12-3 or TRBV12-4 and TRBJ2-5; perhaps D is TRBD1 or TRBD2 (5 bases each). The CDR3 length is 14 residues. V lost 10 bases and J 1 base, leaving 16 bases between the germline ends. This CDR3 is CATRDGTTQETQYF. The CDR3 DNA reads TGTGCCACTCGGGACGGGACGACCCAAGAGACCCAGTACTTC.